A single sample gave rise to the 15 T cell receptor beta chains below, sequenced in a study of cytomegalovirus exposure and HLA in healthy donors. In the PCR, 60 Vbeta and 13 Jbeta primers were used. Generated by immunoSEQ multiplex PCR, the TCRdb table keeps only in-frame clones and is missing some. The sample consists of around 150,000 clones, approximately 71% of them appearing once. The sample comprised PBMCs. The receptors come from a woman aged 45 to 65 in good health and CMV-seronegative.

The CDR3 loop reads CASTDSRGANVLTF. The CDR3, as DNA: TGTGCCAGCACGGACTCTAGAGGGGCCAACGTCCTGACTTTC. This chain connects TRBV2 to TRBJ2-6; D might be TRBD2 (5 bases). CDR1 and CDR2 from the germline V gene are SNHLY and FYNNEI. V dropped 7 bases and J dropped 4 bases, with 11 bases sitting between them. The length of the CDR3 is 14 residues.

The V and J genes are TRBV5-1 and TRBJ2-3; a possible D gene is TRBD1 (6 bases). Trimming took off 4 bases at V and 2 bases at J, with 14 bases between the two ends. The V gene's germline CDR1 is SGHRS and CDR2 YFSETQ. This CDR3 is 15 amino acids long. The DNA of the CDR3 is TGCGCCAGCAGCCTACAGGGATACTACACAGATACGCAGTATTTT. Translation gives CASSLQGYYTDTQYF.

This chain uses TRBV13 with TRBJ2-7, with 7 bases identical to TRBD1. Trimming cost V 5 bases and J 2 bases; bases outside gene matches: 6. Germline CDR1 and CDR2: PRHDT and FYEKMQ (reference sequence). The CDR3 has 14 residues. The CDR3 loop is CASSPPGTAYEQYF. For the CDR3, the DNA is TGTGCCAGCAGCCCCCCGGGGACAGCCTACGAGCAGTACTTC. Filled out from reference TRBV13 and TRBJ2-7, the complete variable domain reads AAGVIQSPRHLIKEKRETATLKCYPIPRHDTVYWYQQGPGQDPQFLISFYEKMQSDKGSIPDRFSAQQFSDYHSELNMSSLELGDSALYFCASSPPGTAYEQYFGPGTRLTVT.

CDR3 amino acids: CASSGTGADTQYF. In DNA form, the CDR3 reads TGTGCCAGCAGTGGGACAGGAGCAGATACGCAGTATTTT. This chain connects TRBV6-1 to TRBJ2-3; 7 nucleotides agree with TRBD1. Trimming cost V 4 bases and J 4 bases; bases outside gene matches: 2. The CDR3 has 13 residues. The germline gives CDR1 MNHNS, CDR2 SASEGT.

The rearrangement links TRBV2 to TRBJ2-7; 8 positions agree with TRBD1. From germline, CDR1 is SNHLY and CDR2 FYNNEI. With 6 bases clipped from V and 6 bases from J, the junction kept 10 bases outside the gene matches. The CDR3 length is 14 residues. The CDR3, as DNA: TGTGCCAGCAGGAGCTCACGGACAGGGATCGAGCAGTACTTC. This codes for CASRSSRTGIEQYF.

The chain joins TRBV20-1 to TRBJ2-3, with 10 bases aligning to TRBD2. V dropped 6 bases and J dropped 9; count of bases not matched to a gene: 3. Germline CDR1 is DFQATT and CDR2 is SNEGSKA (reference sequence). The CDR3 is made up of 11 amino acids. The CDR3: CSAEREGTQYF. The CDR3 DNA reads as TGCAGTGCCGAGCGGGAGGGGACGCAGTATTTT.

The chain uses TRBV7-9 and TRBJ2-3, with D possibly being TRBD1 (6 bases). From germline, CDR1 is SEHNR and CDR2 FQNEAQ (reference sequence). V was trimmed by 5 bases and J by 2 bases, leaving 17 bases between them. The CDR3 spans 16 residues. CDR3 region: CASSDDRFGLTDTQYF. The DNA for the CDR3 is TGTGCCAGCAGCGACGACAGGTTCGGCCTCACAGATACGCAGTATTTT.

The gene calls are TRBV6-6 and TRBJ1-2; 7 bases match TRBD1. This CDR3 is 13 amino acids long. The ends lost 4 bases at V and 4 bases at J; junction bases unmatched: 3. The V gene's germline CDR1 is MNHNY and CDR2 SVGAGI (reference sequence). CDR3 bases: TGTGCCAGCAGTTCGGGGGACAGCTATGGCTACACCTTC. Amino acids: CASSSGDSYGYTF.

CDR3 nucleotides: TGTGCCATCAGTGAGAGGGGCCGCACTGAAGCTTTCTTT. It is translated as CAISERGRTEAFF. The chain has TRBV10-3 and TRBJ1-1; D may be TRBD1 (5 bases). CDR3 length: 13 amino acids. V shed 2 bases and J shed 4 bases, with 8 bases lying between them. Germline-derived CDR1 and CDR2 are ENHRY and SYGVKD.

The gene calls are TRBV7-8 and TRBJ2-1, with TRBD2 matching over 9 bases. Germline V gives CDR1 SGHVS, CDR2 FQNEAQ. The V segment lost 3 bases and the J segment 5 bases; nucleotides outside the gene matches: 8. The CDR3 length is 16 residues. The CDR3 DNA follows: TGTGCCAGCAGCTTTTTAAGGGGACTAGCCGACAATGAGCAGTTCTTC. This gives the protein CASSFLRGLADNEQFF.

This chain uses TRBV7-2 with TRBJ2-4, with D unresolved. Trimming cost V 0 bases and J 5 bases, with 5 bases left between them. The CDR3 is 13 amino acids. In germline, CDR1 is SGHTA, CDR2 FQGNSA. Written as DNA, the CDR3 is TGTGCCAGCAGCTTAGCGTTAGAAAACATTCAGTACTTC. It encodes CASSLALENIQYF.

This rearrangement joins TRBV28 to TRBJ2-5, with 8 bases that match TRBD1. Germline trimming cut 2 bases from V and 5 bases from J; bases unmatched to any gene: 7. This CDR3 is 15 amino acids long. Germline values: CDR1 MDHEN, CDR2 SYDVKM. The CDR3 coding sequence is TGTGCCAGCAGTTTAGGACAGGGAGTGAGGGAGACCCAGTACTTC. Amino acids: CASSLGQGVRETQYF.

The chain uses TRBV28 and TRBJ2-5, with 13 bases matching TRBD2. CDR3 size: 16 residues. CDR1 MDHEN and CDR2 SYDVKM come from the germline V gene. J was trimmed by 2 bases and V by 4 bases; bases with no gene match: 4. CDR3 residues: CASSSVLAGGQETQYF. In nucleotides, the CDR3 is TGTGCCAGCAGTTCCGTACTAGCGGGGGGGCAAGAGACCCAGTACTTC. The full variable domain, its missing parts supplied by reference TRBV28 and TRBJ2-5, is DVKVTQSSRYLVKRTGEKVFLECVQDMDHENMFWYRQDPGLGLRLIYFSYDVKMKEKGDIPEGYSVSREKKERFSLILESASTNQTSMYLCASSSVLAGGQETQYFGPGTRLLVL.

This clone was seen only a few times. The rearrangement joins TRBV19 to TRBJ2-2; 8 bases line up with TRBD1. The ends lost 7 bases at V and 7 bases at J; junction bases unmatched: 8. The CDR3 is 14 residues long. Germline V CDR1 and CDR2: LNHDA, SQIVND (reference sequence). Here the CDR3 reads CASMAQGAVGELFF. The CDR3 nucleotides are TGTGCCAGTATGGCCCAGGGGGCGGTCGGGGAGCTGTTTTTT. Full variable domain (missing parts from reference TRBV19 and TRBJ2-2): DGGITQSPKYLFRKEGQNVTLSCEQNLNHDAMYWYRQDPGQGLRLIYYSQIVNDFQKGDIAEGYSVSREKKESFPLTVTSAQKNPTAFYLCASMAQGAVGELFFGEGSRLTVL.

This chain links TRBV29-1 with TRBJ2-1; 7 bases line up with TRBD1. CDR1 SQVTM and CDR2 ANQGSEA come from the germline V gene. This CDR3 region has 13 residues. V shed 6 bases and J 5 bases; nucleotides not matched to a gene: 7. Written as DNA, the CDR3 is TGCAGCGTGCGCCGGGACAGCGACAATGAGCAGTTCTTC. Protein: CSVRRDSDNEQFF.